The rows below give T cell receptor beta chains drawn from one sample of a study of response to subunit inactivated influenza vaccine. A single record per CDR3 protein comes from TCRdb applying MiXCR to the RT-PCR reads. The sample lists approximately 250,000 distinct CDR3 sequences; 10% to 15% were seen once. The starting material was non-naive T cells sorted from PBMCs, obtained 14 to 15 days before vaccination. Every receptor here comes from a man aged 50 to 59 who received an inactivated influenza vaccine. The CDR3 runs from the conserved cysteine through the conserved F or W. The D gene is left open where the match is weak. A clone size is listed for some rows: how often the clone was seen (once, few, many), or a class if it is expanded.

TGTGCCAGCAGTTTAGTGTCAGCGGGCCCTAGCACAGATACGCAGTATTTT	CASSLVSAGPSTDTQYF	few	NA	TRBJ2-3	TRBV28	17
TGCAGCGTTGATGGGGGGCGAGACAGCTACAATGAGCAGTTCTTC	CSVDGGRDSYNEQFF	many	NA	TRBJ2-1	TRBV29-1	15
TGTGCCAGCAGTGAAACCGACAGAAACACCATATATTTT	CASSETDRNTIYF	few	NA	TRBJ1-3	TRBV25-1	13
TGTGCCAGCAGTGATAATCCGTATTCTGACACGCAGTATTTT	CASSDNPYSDTQYF	NA	NA	TRBJ2-3	TRBV2	14
TGTGCCAGCAGCCAAGATCGTGGCAGGCTAAGGCAGTATTTT	CASSQDRGRLRQYF	NA	NA	TRBJ2-3	TRBV14	14
TGTGCCAGCATAACGGGACAGTTTAACTACAATGAGCAGTTCTTC	CASITGQFNYNEQFF	many	TRBD1	TRBJ2-1	TRBV12-3/TRBV12-4	15
TGTGCCAGCAGCGGAAGCGGGGGGGCTTTTGAGACCCAGTACTTC	CASSGSGGAFETQYF	NA	TRBD2	TRBJ2-5	TRBV11-2	15
TGCAGTGCTAGAGTAGGTGTTCCCCGAAACACCATATATTTT	CSARVGVPRNTIYF	few	NA	TRBJ1-3	TRBV20-1	14
TGCAGCGTTGAAGGGACAGGGGGCATCTACGAGCAGTACTTC	CSVEGTGGIYEQYF	many	TRBD1	TRBJ2-7	TRBV29-1	14
TGCGCCAGCGCGAGGGGTTTTCGAGAGACCCAGTACTTC	CASARGFRETQYF	many	NA	TRBJ2-5	TRBV10-2	13
TGTGCCAGCAGCTTGGAGCAGGGGCCAGATACGCAGTATTTT	CASSLEQGPDTQYF	once	NA	TRBJ2-3	TRBV5-5	14
TGTGCCAGCAGGCCAGAACAGGGAATCCCTTCGGAGACCCAGTACTTC	CASRPEQGIPSETQYF	many	NA	TRBJ2-5	TRBV12-3/TRBV12-4	16
TGTGCCAGCAGCTTAGTGCGGAATTCACCCCTCCACTTT	CASSLVRNSPLHF	many	NA	TRBJ1-6	TRBV7-2	13
TGTGCCAGCAGTTTATGGGGCGGGAGGGCCACTACCGGGGAGCTGTTTTTT	CASSLWGGRATTGELFF	NA	TRBD2	TRBJ2-2	TRBV28	17
TGTGCCAGCAGCTCTTTGGCGGGAAACACAGATACGCAGTATTTT	CASSSLAGNTDTQYF	NA	NA	TRBJ2-3	TRBV7-9	15
TGTGCCAGCAGCTTAGTTGGGGGGGGCTATAATTCACCCCTCCACTTT	CASSLVGGGYNSPLHF	many	NA	TRBJ1-6	TRBV7-2	16
TGCAGTGCTAGAGTTGGAGTTAACTCCTACAATGAGCAGTTCTTC	CSARVGVNSYNEQFF	NA	NA	TRBJ2-1	TRBV20-1	15
TGTGCCAGCTGCTTCAGCGTCCAAGAGACCCAGTACTTC	CASCFSVQETQYF	few	NA	TRBJ2-5	TRBV6-1	13
TGTGCCAGCAGTGAAACCGGGAGATATAATGAAAAACTGTTTTTT	CASSETGRYNEKLFF	NA	NA	TRBJ1-4	TRBV6-1	15
TGTGCCACCAGCAGAGAGGCAGGGGGCGGCTACGAGCAGTACTTC	CATSREAGGGYEQYF	NA	TRBD1	TRBJ2-7	TRBV15	15
TGTGCCAGCGGGGTGTATAGCAATCAGCCCCAGCATTTT	CASGVYSNQPQHF	many	NA	TRBJ1-5	TRBV7-2	13
TGTGCCAGCAGTTTGGGCCAGATCCTCTACGAGCAGTACTTC	CASSLGQILYEQYF	many	NA	TRBJ2-7	TRBV12-3/TRBV12-4	14
TGCGCCAGCAGCGAACAGGGCGTCTATAATGAAAAACTGTTTTTT	CASSEQGVYNEKLFF	many	NA	TRBJ1-4	TRBV4-3	15
TGTGCCAGCTCAGGTCCCGGGACAGGGATTGAAGCCAAAAACATTCAGTACTTC	CASSGPGTGIEAKNIQYF	few	TRBD1	TRBJ2-4	TRBV18	18
TGCGCCAGCAGCCAAGATGGGACGGGGGGACCGAGAGAGCAGTACTTC	CASSQDGTGGPREQYF	few	TRBD2	TRBJ2-7	TRBV4-1	16
TGTGCCAGCAGTCAAAGATGGCTAGATTTAGCCAAAAACATTCAGTACTTC	CASSQRWLDLAKNIQYF	many	NA	TRBJ2-4	TRBV27	17
TGTGCCAGCAGCCCCGCACTAGGAGAGCAGTACTTC	CASSPALGEQYF	NA	NA	TRBJ2-7	TRBV7-2	12